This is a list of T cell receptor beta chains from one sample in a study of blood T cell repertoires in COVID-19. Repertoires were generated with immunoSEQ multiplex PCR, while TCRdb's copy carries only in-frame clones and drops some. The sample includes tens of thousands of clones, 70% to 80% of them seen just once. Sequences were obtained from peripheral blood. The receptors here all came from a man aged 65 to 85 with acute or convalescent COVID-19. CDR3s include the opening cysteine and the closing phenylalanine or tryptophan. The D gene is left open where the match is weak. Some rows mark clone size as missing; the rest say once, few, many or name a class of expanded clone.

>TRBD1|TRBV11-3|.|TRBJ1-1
TGTGCCAGCAGCTTGGGGACAGGGGCTGAAGCTTTCTTT
CASSLGTGAEAFF
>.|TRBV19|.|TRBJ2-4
TGTGCCAGTACGGGAGCCAAAAACATTCAGTACTTC
CASTGAKNIQYF
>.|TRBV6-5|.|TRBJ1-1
TGTGCCAGCATGGAGCAGCCAAACACTGAAGCTTTCTTT
CASMEQPNTEAFF
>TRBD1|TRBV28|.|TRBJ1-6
TGTGCCAGCAGCCCCCGGACAGGGGAATCACCCCTCCACTTT
CASSPRTGESPLHF
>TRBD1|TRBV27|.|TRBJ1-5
TGTGCCAGCAGTTTAACAGGGGGAAATCAGCCCCAGCATTTT
CASSLTGGNQPQHF
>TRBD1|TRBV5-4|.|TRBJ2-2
TGTGCCAGCAGCAGCGGACAGGGGAGAGGAACCGGGGAGCTGTTTTTT
CASSSGQGRGTGELFF
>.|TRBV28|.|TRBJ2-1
TGTGCCAGCTTCCCGAGACTCCGCTACAATGAGCAGTTCTTC
CASFPRLRYNEQFF
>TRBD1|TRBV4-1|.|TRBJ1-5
TGCGCCAGCAGCCAGTACACAGGGGATAGGCAGCCCCAGCATTTT
CASSQYTGDRQPQHF
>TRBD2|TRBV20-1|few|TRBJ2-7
TGCAGTGCTAGTCAATCCCTAGCGGGAGGGCCACCGGGTTTTTTGTTACCGTACGAGCAGTACTTC
CSASQSLAGGPPGFLLPYEQYF
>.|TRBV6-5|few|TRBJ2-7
TGTGCCACCACCGCCGGTACTAGCAGACCCTACGAGCAGTACTTC
CATTAGTSRPYEQYF
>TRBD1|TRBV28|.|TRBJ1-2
TGTGCCAGCAGTTCGTGGACAGGGGAGTATGGCTACACCTTC
CASSSWTGEYGYTF
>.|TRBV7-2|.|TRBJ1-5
TGTGCCAGCAGCTTGGACATAATTGCGGCTCAGCCCCAGCATTTT
CASSLDIIAAQPQHF
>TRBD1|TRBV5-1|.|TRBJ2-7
TGCGCCAGCAGCTTGGACCCCTTAAAACGGGACAGCTACTACGAGCAGTACTTC
CASSLDPLKRDSYYEQYF
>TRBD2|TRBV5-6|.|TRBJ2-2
TGTGCCAGCAGCTTCCCGGGACTAGCGGGAGGGCCTTTGGAGGAGCTGTTTTTT
CASSFPGLAGGPLEELFF
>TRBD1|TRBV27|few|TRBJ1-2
TGTGCCAGCAGTCTCGACAGGGCTGACTATGGCTACACCTTC
CASSLDRADYGYTF
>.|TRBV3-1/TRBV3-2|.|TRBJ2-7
TGTGCCAGCAGCCAAAGGAGCTCCTACGAGCAGTACTTC
CASSQRSSYEQYF
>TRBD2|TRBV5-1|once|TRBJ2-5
TGCGCCAGCAGCACCGGGACTAGCGGGAGTTATGGAGAGACCCAGTACTTC
CASSTGTSGSYGETQYF
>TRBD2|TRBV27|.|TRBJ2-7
TGTGCCAGCAGACTAGCGGGAGTCTACGAGCAGTACTTC
CASRLAGVYEQYF
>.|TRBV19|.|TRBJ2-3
TGTGCCACCCGCACGTTAGGAAGGGGAGATACGCAGTATTTT
CATRTLGRGDTQYF
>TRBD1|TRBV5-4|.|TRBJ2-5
TGTGCCAGCAGCTTGGAACAGGGGGCGGTAGGGGGAGAGACCCAGTACTTC
CASSLEQGAVGGETQYF
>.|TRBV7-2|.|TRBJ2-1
TGTGCCAGCAGCTTCGTAGCAAGCGATGAGCAGTTCTTC
CASSFVASDEQFF
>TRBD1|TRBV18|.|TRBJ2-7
TGTGCCAGCTCACTCATGGGGACAGCAACTTCCTACGAGCAGTACTTC
CASSLMGTATSYEQYF
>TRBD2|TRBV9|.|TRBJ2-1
TGTGCCAGCAGCGCCGCTAGCGGGCACTACAATGAGCAGTTCTTC
CASSAASGHYNEQFF
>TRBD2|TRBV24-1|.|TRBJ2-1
TGTGCCACCAGTGATCCTAGCGGAGTAGACTACAATGAGCAGTTCTTC
CATSDPSGVDYNEQFF
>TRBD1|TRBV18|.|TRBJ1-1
TGTGCCAGCTCACCAGCGGGACAGATGAACACTGAAGCTTTCTTT
CASSPAGQMNTEAFF
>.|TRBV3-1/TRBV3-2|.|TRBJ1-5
TGTGCCAGCAGCCAAGCAGGGTATAGCAATCAGCCCCAGCATTTT
CASSQAGYSNQPQHF
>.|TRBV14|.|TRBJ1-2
TGTGCCAGCAGCCAAGAATTCAGGGTCGGGTATGGCTACACCTTC
CASSQEFRVGYGYTF
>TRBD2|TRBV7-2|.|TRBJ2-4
TGTGCCAGCAGAAACGGGGGGGAAAACATTCAGTACTTC
CASRNGGENIQYF
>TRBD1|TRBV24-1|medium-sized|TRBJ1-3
TGTGCCACCAGTGACTCGACAGGGGACTCTGGAAACACCATATATTTT
CATSDSTGDSGNTIYF